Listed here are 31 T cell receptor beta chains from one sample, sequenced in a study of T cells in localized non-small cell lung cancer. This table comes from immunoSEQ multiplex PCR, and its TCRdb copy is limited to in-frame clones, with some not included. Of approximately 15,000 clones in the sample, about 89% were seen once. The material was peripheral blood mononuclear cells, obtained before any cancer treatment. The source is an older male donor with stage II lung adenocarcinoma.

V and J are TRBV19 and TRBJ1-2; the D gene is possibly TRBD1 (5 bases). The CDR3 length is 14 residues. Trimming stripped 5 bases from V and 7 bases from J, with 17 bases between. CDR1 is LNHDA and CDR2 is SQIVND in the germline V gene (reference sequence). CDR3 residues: CASSSGTPAGGYTF. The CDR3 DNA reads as TGTGCCAGTAGTTCCGGGACTCCAGCCGGTGGCTACACCTTC.

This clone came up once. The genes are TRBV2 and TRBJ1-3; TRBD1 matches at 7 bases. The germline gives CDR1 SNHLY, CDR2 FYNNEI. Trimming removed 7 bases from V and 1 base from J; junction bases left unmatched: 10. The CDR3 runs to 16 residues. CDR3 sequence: CASTTDRVGSGNTIYF. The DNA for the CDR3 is TGTGCCAGCACGACAGACAGGGTAGGATCTGGAAACACCATATATTTT.

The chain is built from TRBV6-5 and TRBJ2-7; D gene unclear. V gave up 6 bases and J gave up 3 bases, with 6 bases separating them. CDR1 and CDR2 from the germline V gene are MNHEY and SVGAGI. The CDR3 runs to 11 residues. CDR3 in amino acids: CASSHNYEQYF. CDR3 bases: TGTGCCAGCAGCCACAACTACGAGCAGTACTTC.

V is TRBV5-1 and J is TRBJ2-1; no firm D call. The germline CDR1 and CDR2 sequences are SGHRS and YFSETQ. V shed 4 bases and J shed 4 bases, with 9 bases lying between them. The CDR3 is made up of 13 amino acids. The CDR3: CASSDTLYNEQFF. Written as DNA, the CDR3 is TGCGCCAGCAGCGATACACTTTACAATGAGCAGTTCTTC. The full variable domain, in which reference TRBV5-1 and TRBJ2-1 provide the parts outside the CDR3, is KAGVTQTPRYLIKTRGQQVTLSCSPISGHRSVSWYQQTPGQGLQFLFEYFSETQRNKGNFPGRFSGRQFSNSRSEMNVSTLELGDSALYLCASSDTLYNEQFFGPGTRLTVL.

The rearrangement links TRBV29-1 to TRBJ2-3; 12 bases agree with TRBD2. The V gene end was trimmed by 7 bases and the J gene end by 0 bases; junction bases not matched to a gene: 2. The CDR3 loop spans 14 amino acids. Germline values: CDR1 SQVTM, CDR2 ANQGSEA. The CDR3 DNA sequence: TGCAGCGGGGGGACTAGCGGGAGCACAGATACGCAGTATTTT. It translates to CSGGTSGSTDTQYF.

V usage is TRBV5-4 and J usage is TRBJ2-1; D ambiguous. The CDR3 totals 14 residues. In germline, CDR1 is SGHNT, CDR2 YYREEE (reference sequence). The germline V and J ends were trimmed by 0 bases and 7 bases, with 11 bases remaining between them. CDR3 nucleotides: TGTGCCAGCAGCTTGGGACTTCCCCTTAATGAGCAGTTCTTC. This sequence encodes CASSLGLPLNEQFF.

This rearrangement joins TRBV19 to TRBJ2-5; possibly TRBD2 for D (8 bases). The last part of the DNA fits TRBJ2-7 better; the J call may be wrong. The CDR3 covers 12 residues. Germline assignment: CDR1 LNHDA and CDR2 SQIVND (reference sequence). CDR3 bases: TGTGCCACACAGGGGACTAGCTACGAGCAGTACTTC. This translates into CATQGTSYEQYF.

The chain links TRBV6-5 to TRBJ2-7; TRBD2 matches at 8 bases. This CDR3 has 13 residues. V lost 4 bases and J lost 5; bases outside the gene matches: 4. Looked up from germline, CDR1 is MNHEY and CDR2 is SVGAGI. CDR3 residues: CASSLSGSHEQYF. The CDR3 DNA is TGTGCCAGCAGTTTAAGCGGGAGCCACGAGCAGTACTTC.

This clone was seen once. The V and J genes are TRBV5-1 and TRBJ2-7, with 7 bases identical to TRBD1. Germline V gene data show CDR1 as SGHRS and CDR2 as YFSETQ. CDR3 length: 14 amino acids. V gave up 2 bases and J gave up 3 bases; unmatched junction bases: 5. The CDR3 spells CASSLQQGLYEQYF. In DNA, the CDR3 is TGCGCCAGCAGCTTACAACAGGGGCTCTACGAGCAGTACTTC.

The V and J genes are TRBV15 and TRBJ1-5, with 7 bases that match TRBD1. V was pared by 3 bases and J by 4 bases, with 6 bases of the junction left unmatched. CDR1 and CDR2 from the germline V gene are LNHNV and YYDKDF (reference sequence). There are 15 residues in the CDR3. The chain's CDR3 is CATSRTDRENQPQHF. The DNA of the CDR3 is TGTGCCACCAGCAGGACAGACAGGGAAAATCAGCCCCAGCATTTT.

The CDR3 nucleotides are TGTGCCAGCAGCGTCTTGAGTGCAGGTTTGGGATATGGCTACACCTTC. Its protein is CASSVLSAGLGYGYTF. The chain has TRBV9 and TRBJ1-2, with unresolved D. CDR3 length equals 16 residues. Germline-derived CDR1 and CDR2 are SGDLS and YYNGEE. Trimming removed 2 bases from V and 5 bases from J, with 19 bases in between.

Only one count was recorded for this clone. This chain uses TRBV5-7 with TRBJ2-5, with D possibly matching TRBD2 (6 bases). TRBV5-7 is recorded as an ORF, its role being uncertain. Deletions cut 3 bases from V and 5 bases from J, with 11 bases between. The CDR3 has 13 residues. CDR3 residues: CASSSGVGETQYF. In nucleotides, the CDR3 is TGTGCCAGCAGCTCGGGGGTGGGGGAGACCCAGTACTTC.

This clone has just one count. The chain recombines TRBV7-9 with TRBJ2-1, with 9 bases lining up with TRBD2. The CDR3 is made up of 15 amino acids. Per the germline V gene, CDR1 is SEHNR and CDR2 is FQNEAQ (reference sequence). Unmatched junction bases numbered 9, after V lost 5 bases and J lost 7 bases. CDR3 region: CASSPLAGVGNEQFF. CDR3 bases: TGTGCCAGCAGCCCATTAGCGGGAGTGGGTAATGAGCAGTTCTTC.

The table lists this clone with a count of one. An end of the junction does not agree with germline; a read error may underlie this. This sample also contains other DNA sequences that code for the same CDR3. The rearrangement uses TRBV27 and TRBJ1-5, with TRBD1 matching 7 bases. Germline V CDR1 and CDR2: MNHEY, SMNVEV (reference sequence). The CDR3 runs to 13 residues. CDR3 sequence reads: CASSFRGNQPQHF. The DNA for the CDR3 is TGTGCCAGCAGTTTCAGGGGGAATCAGCCCCAGCACTTT.

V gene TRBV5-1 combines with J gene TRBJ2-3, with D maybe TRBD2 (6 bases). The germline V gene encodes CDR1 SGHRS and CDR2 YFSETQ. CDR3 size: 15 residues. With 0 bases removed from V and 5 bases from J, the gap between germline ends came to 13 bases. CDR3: CASSLDTGSIDTQYF. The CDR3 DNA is TGCGCCAGCAGCTTGGATACCGGGAGTATAGATACGCAGTATTTT.

The chain's CDR3 is CASSQDPGEDQPQHF. The DNA for the CDR3 is TGCGCCAGCAGCCAAGACCCAGGAGAGGATCAGCCCCAGCATTTT. This chain links TRBV4-1 with TRBJ1-5; D gene uncertain. V lost 0 bases and J lost 5, with 11 bases in between. CDR1 and CDR2 (germline): MGHRA, YSYEKL. This CDR3 is built from 15 residues.

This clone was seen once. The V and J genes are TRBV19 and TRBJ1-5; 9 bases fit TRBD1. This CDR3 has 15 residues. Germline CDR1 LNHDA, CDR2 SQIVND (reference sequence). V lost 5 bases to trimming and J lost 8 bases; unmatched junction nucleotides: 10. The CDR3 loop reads CASSPPDRGREPQHF. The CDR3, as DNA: TGTGCCAGTAGTCCCCCGGACAGGGGTAGAGAGCCCCAGCATTTT.

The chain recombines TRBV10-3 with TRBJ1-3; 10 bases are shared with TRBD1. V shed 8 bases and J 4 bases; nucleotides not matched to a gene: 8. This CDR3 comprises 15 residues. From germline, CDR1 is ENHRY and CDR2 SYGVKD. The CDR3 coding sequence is TGTGCCATCTCCGGGGGACAGGGGAACGGAAACACCATATATTTT. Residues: CAISGGQGNGNTIYF.

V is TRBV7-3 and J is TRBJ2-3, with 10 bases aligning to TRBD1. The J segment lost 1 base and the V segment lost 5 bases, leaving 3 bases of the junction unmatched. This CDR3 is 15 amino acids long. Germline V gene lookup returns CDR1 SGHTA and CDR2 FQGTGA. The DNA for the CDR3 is TGTGCCAGCAGCCGGGACAGGGGCGGCACAGATACGCAGTATTTT. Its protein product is CASSRDRGGTDTQYF.

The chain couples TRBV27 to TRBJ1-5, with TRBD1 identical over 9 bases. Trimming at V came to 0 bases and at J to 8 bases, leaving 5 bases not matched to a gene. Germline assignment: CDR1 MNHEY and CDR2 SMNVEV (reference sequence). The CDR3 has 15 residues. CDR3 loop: CASSLSSTGGKPQHF. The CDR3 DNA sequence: TGTGCCAGCAGTTTATCCTCGACAGGGGGAAAGCCCCAGCATTTT.

The CDR3 is CASRPGQANYGYTF. CDR3 coding DNA: TGTGCCAGCAGGCCTGGACAGGCTAACTATGGCTACACCTTC. The rearrangement joins TRBV5-5 to TRBJ1-2; 7 bases are shared with TRBD1. The V and J ends lost 5 bases and 0 bases, in that order; junction bases with no gene match: 4. This CDR3 region has 14 residues. The germline CDR1 and CDR2 sequences are SGHKS and YYEKEE (reference sequence).

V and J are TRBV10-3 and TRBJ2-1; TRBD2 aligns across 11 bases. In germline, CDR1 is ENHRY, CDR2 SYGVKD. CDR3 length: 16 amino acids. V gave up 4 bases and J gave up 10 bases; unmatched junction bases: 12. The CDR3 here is CAISGGLAGGRWEQFF. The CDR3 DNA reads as TGTGCCATCAGTGGGGGGCTAGCGGGAGGACGTTGGGAGCAGTTCTTC.

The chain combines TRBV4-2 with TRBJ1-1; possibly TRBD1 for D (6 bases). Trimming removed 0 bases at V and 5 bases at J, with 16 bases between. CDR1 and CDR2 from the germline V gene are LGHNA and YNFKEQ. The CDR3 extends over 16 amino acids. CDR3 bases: TGTGCCAGCAGCCAAGAGGAGGTCAGGGGAGGGACTGAAGCTTTCTTT. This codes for CASSQEEVRGGTEAFF.

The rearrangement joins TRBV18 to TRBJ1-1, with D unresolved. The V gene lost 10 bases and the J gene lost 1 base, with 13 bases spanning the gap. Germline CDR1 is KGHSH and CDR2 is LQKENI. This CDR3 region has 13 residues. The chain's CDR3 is CATAPSRNTEAFF. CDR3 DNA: TGTGCCACCGCCCCGTCGCGGAACACTGAAGCTTTCTTT.

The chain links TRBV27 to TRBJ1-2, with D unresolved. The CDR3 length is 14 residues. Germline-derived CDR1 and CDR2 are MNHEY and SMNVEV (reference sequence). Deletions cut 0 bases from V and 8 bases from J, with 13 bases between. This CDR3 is CASSLSARVQGYTF. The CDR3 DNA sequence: TGTGCCAGCAGTTTATCGGCGAGGGTCCAAGGCTACACCTTC.

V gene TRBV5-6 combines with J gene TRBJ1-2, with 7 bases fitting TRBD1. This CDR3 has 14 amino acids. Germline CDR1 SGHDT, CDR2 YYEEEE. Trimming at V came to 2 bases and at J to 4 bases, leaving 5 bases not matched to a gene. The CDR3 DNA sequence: TGTGCCAGCAGCTTCCTGCAGGGGGTCTATGGCTACACCTTC. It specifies CASSFLQGVYGYTF.

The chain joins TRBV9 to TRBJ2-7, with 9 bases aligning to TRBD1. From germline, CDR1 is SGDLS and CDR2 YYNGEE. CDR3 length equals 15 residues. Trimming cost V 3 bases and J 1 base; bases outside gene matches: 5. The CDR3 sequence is CASSAEGTGSYEQYF. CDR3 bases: TGTGCCAGCAGCGCCGAGGGGACAGGGTCCTACGAGCAGTACTTC.

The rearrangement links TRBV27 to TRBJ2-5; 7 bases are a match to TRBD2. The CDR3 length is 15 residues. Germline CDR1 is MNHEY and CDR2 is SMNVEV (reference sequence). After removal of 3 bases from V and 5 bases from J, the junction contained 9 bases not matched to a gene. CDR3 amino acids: CASSFEGGPQETQYF. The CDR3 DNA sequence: TGTGCCAGCAGTTTCGAGGGAGGGCCTCAGGAGACCCAGTACTTC.

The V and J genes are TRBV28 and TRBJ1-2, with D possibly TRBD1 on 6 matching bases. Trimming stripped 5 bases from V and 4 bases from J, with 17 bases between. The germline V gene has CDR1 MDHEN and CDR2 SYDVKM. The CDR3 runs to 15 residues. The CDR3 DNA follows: TGTGCCAGCAGTCCCCCCGGGGGCTTCGGCTATGGCTACACCTTC. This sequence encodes CASSPPGGFGYGYTF.

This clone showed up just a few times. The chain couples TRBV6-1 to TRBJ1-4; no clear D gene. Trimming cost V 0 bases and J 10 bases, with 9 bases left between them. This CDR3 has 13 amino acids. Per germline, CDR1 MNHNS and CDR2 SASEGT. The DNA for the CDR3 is TGTGCCAGCAGTGAAGCGCTGGGTTTAAAACTGTTTTTT. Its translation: CASSEALGLKLFF.

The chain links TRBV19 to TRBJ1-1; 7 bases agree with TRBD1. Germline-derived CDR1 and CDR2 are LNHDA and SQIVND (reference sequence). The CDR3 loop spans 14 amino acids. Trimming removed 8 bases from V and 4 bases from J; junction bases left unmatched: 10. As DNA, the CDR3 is TGTGCCAGTGGAATTCAGACAGGGCCCACTGAAGCTTTCTTT. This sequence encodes CASGIQTGPTEAFF.